This T cell receptor beta chain stems from a study of human T cells and chemical hapten exposure. Time point of the sample: patch test 2, 6 weeks after DPC sensitization. Treatment meaning: therapeutic diphenylcyclopropenone sensitization with weekly scalp DPC. TCRdb analysed the RACE reads with MiXCR anew, one entry per CDR3 protein. The sample records hundreds of thousands of distinct CDR3 sequences, about 6.9% being singletons. Germline V lookup: CDR1 ENHRY, CDR2 SYGVKD. This CDR3 has 15 amino acids. V lost 6 bases, J lost 1 base, and 12 bases lay in between. This clonotype occurred a few times. The clonotype originates from a woman aged 18-29 years with alopecia areata. Some clones in this sample may be carry-over from other donors' samples. The input for sequencing was whole blood, taken in connection with sensitization to the hapten diphenylcyclopropenone (DPC). The J gene is TRBJ1-4, the V gene TRBV10-3; D might be TRBD1 (6 bases). CDR3 residues: CAIRGSDRTNEKLFF. The CDR3 bases are TGTGCCATCAGGGGATCGGACAGAACTAATGAAAAACTGTTTTTT.